The 32 T cell receptor beta chains given below trace back to one sample, sequenced in a study of blood T cell repertoires in COVID-19. Repertoires were generated with immunoSEQ multiplex PCR, while TCRdb's copy carries only in-frame clones and drops some. The table lists 70,000 to 75,000 clones, roughly 80% of them singletons. What was sequenced was peripheral blood. Receptors originate from a woman aged 80 or over with active or convalescent COVID-19.

The chain has TRBV30 and TRBJ2-7, with 9 bases aligning to TRBD1. The V gene's germline CDR1 is GTSNPN and CDR2 SVGIG (reference sequence). The CDR3 spans 13 residues. V gave up 2 bases and J gave up 4 bases; unmatched junction bases: 3. The CDR3 sequence: CAWSSGQGYEQYF. CDR3 nucleotide sequence: TGTGCCTGGAGTTCGGGACAGGGTTACGAGCAGTACTTC.

The genes are TRBV7-2 and TRBJ2-2; 9 bases are a match to TRBD1. Losses at the gene ends were 5 bases for V and 5 bases for J; bases not matched to a gene: 3. Germline CDR1 and CDR2: SGHTA and FQGNSA. The CDR3 has 14 amino acids. CDR3 coding DNA: TGTGCCAGCAGCCGGGACAGGGATACCGGGGAGCTGTTTTTT. Its protein product is CASSRDRDTGELFF.

The rearrangement links TRBV23-1 to TRBJ2-6; possible D gene TRBD2, 5 bases. TRBV23-1 is an ORF; its function is uncertain. Between the trimmed V and J ends, which lost 11 bases and 0 bases, there was a span of 20 bases. The CDR3 is made up of 17 amino acids. The CDR3 nucleotides read TGCGCCCTCCCGTCCATGCGCGGGTTCTCTGGGGCCAACGTCCTGACTTTC. This sequence encodes CALPSMRGFSGANVLTF.

The V and J genes are TRBV7-2 and TRBJ2-3; TRBD2 aligns across 9 bases. The V gene's germline CDR1 is SGHTA and CDR2 FQGNSA. The CDR3 totals 16 residues. With 5 bases clipped from V and 3 bases from J, the junction kept 9 bases outside the gene matches. CDR3 residues: CASSPIAGAPTDTQYF. DNA for the CDR3: TGTGCCAGCAGCCCTATAGCGGGAGCTCCTACAGATACGCAGTATTTT.

The V and J genes are TRBV19 and TRBJ1-2, with 11 bases fitting TRBD1. Germline lookup yields CDR1 LNHDA and CDR2 SQIVND (reference sequence). With 9 bases clipped from V and 3 bases from J, the junction kept 9 bases outside the gene matches. This CDR3 spans 15 amino acids. As DNA, the CDR3 is TGTGCCAGCCGGGACAGGGGGTCCCTGCACTATGGCTACACCTTC. Its protein is CASRDRGSLHYGYTF.

V is TRBV24-1 and J is TRBJ2-2; 12 bases are shared with TRBD1. Germline CDR1 KGHDR, CDR2 SFDVKD. This CDR3 comprises 16 residues. The ends lost 3 bases at V and 6 bases at J; junction bases unmatched: 4. Written as DNA, the CDR3 is TGTGCCACCAGTGATCGGGGACAGGGGGCGTCCGGGGAGCTGTTTTTT. Translating it yields CATSDRGQGASGELFF.

This chain joins TRBV7-9 and TRBJ2-7; 8 nucleotides agree with TRBD2. Losses at the gene ends were 4 bases for V and 5 bases for J; bases not matched to a gene: 7. CDR3 length equals 14 residues. CDR1 is SEHNR and CDR2 is FQNEAQ in the germline V gene (reference sequence). CDR3 in DNA: TGTGCCAGCAGCTCGGCGGGGGGAAATGACGAGCAGTACTTC. It is translated as CASSSAGGNDEQYF.

The V call is TRBV7-2, the J call TRBJ1-3, with TRBD1 matching over 9 bases. This CDR3 spans 19 amino acids. J lost 0 bases, V lost 8 bases, and 17 bases had no gene match. The germline V gene has CDR1 SGHTA and CDR2 FQGNSA. The CDR3 coding sequence is TGTGCCAGCTCATCCGAAATTACAGGGGGCGCGAGCTCTGGAAACACCATATATTTT. It codes for CASSSEITGGASSGNTIYF.

V is TRBV6-5 and J is TRBJ1-1, with a tentative D call TRBD1 (5 bases). The CDR3 covers 15 residues. V shed 2 bases and J shed 1 base, with 11 bases lying between them. CDR1 is MNHEY and CDR2 is SVGAGI in the germline V gene. The CDR3 loop reads CASSYGGGGNTEAFF. CDR3 nucleotides: TGTGCCAGCAGTTACGGGGGAGGAGGGAACACTGAAGCTTTCTTT.

The rearrangement joins TRBV15 to TRBJ2-1; TRBD2 might be the D (6 bases). V gave up 1 base and J gave up 4 bases, with 8 bases separating them. Germline CDR1 LNHNV, CDR2 YYDKDF (reference sequence). CDR3 length: 14 residues. CDR3 sequence reads: CATSRAREYNEQFF. CDR3 bases: TGTGCCACCAGCAGAGCTCGGGAGTACAATGAGCAGTTCTTC.

The rearrangement uses TRBV13 and TRBJ2-5; 12 nucleotides align to TRBD2. The V segment lost 5 bases and the J segment 2 bases; nucleotides outside the gene matches: 12. The CDR3 runs to 18 residues. Germline-derived CDR1 and CDR2 are PRHDT and FYEKMQ (reference sequence). The CDR3 here is CASSVETSGRLGQETQYF. In DNA form, the CDR3 reads TGTGCCAGCAGCGTTGAGACTAGCGGGAGATTGGGGCAAGAGACCCAGTACTTC.

The chain employs TRBV6-6 and TRBJ2-3; D may be TRBD2 (6 bases). The CDR3 runs to 14 residues. Trimming cost V 5 bases and J 0 bases, with 9 bases left between them. Germline V gene sequence: CDR1 MNHNY, CDR2 SVGAGI (reference sequence). In nucleotides, the CDR3 is TGTGCCAGCAGTCACGGGGGTAGCACAGATACGCAGTATTTT. Translating it yields CASSHGGSTDTQYF.

V usage is TRBV28 and J usage is TRBJ2-3; 7 bases line up with TRBD1. V was pared by 9 bases and J by 4 bases, with 7 bases of the junction left unmatched. Germline CDR1 reads MDHEN; CDR2 reads SYDVKM. The CDR3 extends over 13 amino acids. In nucleotides, the CDR3 is TGTGCCAGTCACAGGGGAAGCGCAGATACGCAGTATTTT. This sequence encodes CASHRGSADTQYF.

This chain links TRBV6-4 with TRBJ2-3, with 9 bases identical to TRBD2. The CDR3 consists of 15 residues. CDR1 is MRHNA, CDR2 SNTAGT, per germline. V lost 5 bases and J lost 4; bases outside the gene matches: 7. DNA for the CDR3: TGTGCCAGCAGTCCCGTAGCGGGAGAGCCAGATACGCAGTATTTT. Protein product: CASSPVAGEPDTQYF.

This sequence joins TRBV28 and TRBJ1-3; TRBD1 aligns across 9 bases. The trim removed 4 bases at V and 0 bases at J, leaving 4 bases unmatched. The length of the CDR3 is 16 residues. Germline lookup yields CDR1 MDHEN and CDR2 SYDVKM. The CDR3 DNA reads TGTGCCAGCAGTTCCACGACAGGGGGCTCTGGAAACACCATATATTTT. Translated, it gives CASSSTTGGSGNTIYF.

The rearrangement uses TRBV4-2 and TRBJ2-3; 11 positions agree with TRBD2. The V segment lost 1 base and the J segment 3 bases; nucleotides outside the gene matches: 0. The V gene's germline CDR1 is LGHNA and CDR2 YNFKEQ. The CDR3 extends over 15 amino acids. CDR3 amino acids: CASSQGLAGTDTQYF. CDR3 nucleotide sequence: TGTGCCAGCAGCCAAGGACTAGCGGGGACAGATACGCAGTATTTT.

The CDR3 reads CAISQGNQPQHF. DNA of the CDR3: TGTGCCATCTCACAGGGAAATCAGCCCCAGCATTTT. This sequence joins TRBV10-3 and TRBJ1-5; TRBD1 might be the D (6 bases). Germline values: CDR1 ENHRY, CDR2 SYGVKD. This CDR3 region has 12 residues. Trimming took 8 bases from V and 4 from J, leaving 9 bases between them.

The chain joins TRBV6-2 or TRBV6-3 to TRBJ2-7, with 10 bases aligning to TRBD2. Germline lookup yields CDR1 MNHEY and CDR2 SVGEGT. This CDR3 has 13 amino acids. J lost 7 bases, V lost 4 bases, and 4 bases had no gene match. The CDR3 here is CASSLAGGWEQYF. In nucleotides, the CDR3 is TGTGCCAGCAGTTTAGCGGGAGGTTGGGAGCAGTACTTC.

The CDR3 DNA is TGTGCCAGCAGCTCACAGGGTTGGGAGCAGTTCTTC. Translating gives CASSSQGWEQFF. The chain recombines TRBV7-9 with TRBJ2-1; TRBD1 is a possible D gene (6 bases). V lost 4 bases, J lost 10 bases, and 11 bases lay in between. The CDR3 contains 12 residues. Germline V gene sequence: CDR1 SEHNR, CDR2 FQNEAQ (reference sequence).

The V gene is TRBV24-1, the J gene TRBJ1-2, with D uncertain. CDR1 and CDR2 (germline): KGHDR, SFDVKD. The CDR3 has 13 amino acids. The germline V and J ends were trimmed by 5 bases and 2 bases, with 8 bases remaining between them. The chain's CDR3 is CATSGGYNYGYTF. The CDR3 DNA reads TGTGCCACCAGTGGCGGATACAACTATGGCTACACCTTC.

V usage is TRBV28 and J usage is TRBJ1-6; D is possibly TRBD1 (6 bases). The CDR3 runs 15 residues. The V and J ends lost 6 bases and 7 bases respectively, with 16 bases between them. CDR1 is MDHEN, CDR2 SYDVKM, per germline. This CDR3 reads CASRDPRGRNSPLHF. CDR3 sequence (DNA): TGTGCCAGCAGAGACCCCAGGGGCAGAAATTCACCCCTCCACTTT.

This clone appeared once. The chain links TRBV6-2 or TRBV6-3 to TRBJ2-3; 7 positions match TRBD2. CDR1 is MNHEY, CDR2 SVGEGT, per germline. The CDR3 contains 17 residues. J gave up 8 bases and V 2 bases, and 16 bases lay outside the gene matches. The CDR3 is CASSYPSGKGFEATQYF. The CDR3 nucleotides are TGTGCCAGCAGTTACCCGAGCGGGAAGGGTTTCGAAGCTACGCAGTATTTT.

The rearrangement links TRBV11-2 to TRBJ2-3, with 12 bases fitting TRBD2. Trimming removed 5 bases from V and 4 bases from J; junction bases left unmatched: 7. In germline, CDR1 is SGHAT, CDR2 FQNNGV. There are 16 residues in the CDR3. Here the CDR3 DNA reads TGTGCCAGCAGCATCCTAGCGGGAGGGATCGCAGATACGCAGTATTTT. Its protein is CASSILAGGIADTQYF.

The J gene is TRBJ2-1, the V gene TRBV10-2; no firm D call. CDR1 and CDR2 from the germline V gene are WSHSY and SAAADI. The length of the CDR3 is 18 residues. Trimming stripped 4 bases from V and 6 bases from J, with 25 bases between. CDR3 in amino acids: CASSGSRPTQRGFNEQFF. In DNA, the CDR3 is TGCGCCAGCAGTGGGTCCCGCCCGACTCAGCGAGGATTCAATGAGCAGTTCTTC.

This clone occurred once. CDR3 loop: CASTQGGRNTEAFF. The CDR3 region has the DNA TGTGCCAGCACCCAGGGTGGGCGTAACACTGAAGCTTTCTTT. This chain uses TRBV28 with TRBJ1-1; D might be TRBD1 (5 bases). Germline CDR1 MDHEN, CDR2 SYDVKM. The V and J ends lost 7 bases and 2 bases respectively, with 14 bases between them. The CDR3 is 14 residues long. Together with reference TRBV28 and TRBJ1-1, the CDR3 gives the full variable domain: DVKVTQSSRYLVKRTGEKVFLECVQDMDHENMFWYRQDPGLGLRLIYFSYDVKMKEKGDIPEGYSVSREKKERFSLILESASTNQTSMYLCASTQGGRNTEAFFGQGTRLTVV.

The J gene is TRBJ1-4, the V gene TRBV25-1; 7 bases match TRBD1. With V trimmed by 5 bases and J by 5 bases, 5 bases remained unmatched. The CDR3 totals 14 residues. Germline CDR1 and CDR2: MGHDK and SYGVNS. The CDR3 nucleotides read TGTGCCAGCAGTCCCGGGACAGAAAATGAAAAACTGTTTTTT. It translates to CASSPGTENEKLFF.

In this sample, this clone turned up a few times. CDR3 DNA: TGTGCCAGCAGTCAGGACATTCGAAGGGTCACTGAAGCTTTCTTT. Protein sequence: CASSQDIRRVTEAFF. The V and J genes are TRBV5-5 and TRBJ1-1; TRBD1 is a possible D gene (5 bases). Germline V CDR1 and CDR2: SGHKS, YYEKEE (reference sequence). V lost 5 bases to trimming and J lost 4 bases, with 18 bases between them. The CDR3 is 15 residues long.

This chain joins TRBV30 and TRBJ1-4; tentatively, D is TRBD1 (6 bases). The CDR3 runs 13 residues. V lost 1 base and J 8 bases, leaving 11 bases between the germline ends. Germline assignment: CDR1 GTSNPN and CDR2 SVGIG (reference sequence). The CDR3 is CAWSAQGAEKLFF. In DNA, the CDR3 is TGTGCCTGGAGTGCACAGGGAGCAGAAAAACTGTTTTTT.

This clone showed up just a few times. The chain uses TRBV4-3 and TRBJ1-6; D ambiguous. The CDR3 totals 19 residues. The V end lost 0 bases, the J end lost 1 base, and 16 bases lay between the germline ends. Germline V gives CDR1 LGHNA, CDR2 YSLEER. The CDR3 bases are TGCGCCAGCAGCCAAGAGATTGATGTTTCGGGTTCCTATAATTCACCCCTCCACTTT. The encoded protein is CASSQEIDVSGSYNSPLHF.

This clone was detected a few times. This chain uses TRBV2 with TRBJ2-3, with D tentatively TRBD1 (6 bases). The V and J ends lost 5 bases and 12 bases respectively, with 12 bases between them. Germline assignment: CDR1 SNHLY and CDR2 FYNNEI. The CDR3 loop spans 11 amino acids. CDR3 residues: CASSPGTPQYF. In DNA form, the CDR3 reads TGTGCCAGCAGTCCCGGGACACCACAGTATTTT.

In its sample, this clone was seen a few times. The chain uses TRBV7-9 and TRBJ1-1, with no clear D. The CDR3 extends over 14 amino acids. Trimming took off 8 bases at V and 3 bases at J, with 16 bases between the two ends. CDR1 and CDR2 from the germline V gene are SEHNR and FQNEAQ (reference sequence). The DNA of the CDR3 is TGTGCCAGCGGCATCTCGGCGGATTACACTGAAGCTTTCTTT. Its protein product is CASGISADYTEAFF.

In this sample, this clone turned up a few times. The rearrangement joins TRBV7-2 to TRBJ1-5; possibly TRBD1 for D (6 bases). The length of the CDR3 is 15 residues. The V gene's germline CDR1 is SGHTA and CDR2 FQGNSA. With 5 bases removed from V and 3 bases from J, the gap between germline ends came to 14 bases. The CDR3 protein is CASSPTGGHNQPQHF. CDR3 DNA sequence: TGTGCCAGCAGCCCAACCGGGGGGCACAATCAGCCCCAGCATTTT. Together with reference TRBV7-2 and TRBJ1-5, the CDR3 gives the full variable domain: GAGVSQSPSNKVTEKGKDVELRCDPISGHTALYWYRQSLGQGLEFLIYFQGNSAPDKSGLPSDRFSAERTGGSVSTLTIQRTQQEDSAVYLCASSPTGGHNQPQHFGDGTRLSIL.